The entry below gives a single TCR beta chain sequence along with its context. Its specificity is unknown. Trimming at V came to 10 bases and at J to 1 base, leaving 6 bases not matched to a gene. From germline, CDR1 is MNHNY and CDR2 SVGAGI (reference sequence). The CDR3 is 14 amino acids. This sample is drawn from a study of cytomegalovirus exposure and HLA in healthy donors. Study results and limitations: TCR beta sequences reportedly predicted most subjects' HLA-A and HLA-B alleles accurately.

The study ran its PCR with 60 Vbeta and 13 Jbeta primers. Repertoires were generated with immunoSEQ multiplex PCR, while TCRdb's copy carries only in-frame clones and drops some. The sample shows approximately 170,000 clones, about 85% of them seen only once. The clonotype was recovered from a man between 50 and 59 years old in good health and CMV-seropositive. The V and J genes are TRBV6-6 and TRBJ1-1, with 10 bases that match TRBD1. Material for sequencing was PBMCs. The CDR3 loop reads CATDRGLGNTEAFF. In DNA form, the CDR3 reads TGTGCCACCGACAGGGGGCTGGGGAACACTGAAGCTTTCTTT.